The 17 T cell receptor beta chains reported below all come from one sample, sequenced in a study of CXCR3-negative and CXCR3-positive naive CD8 T cells. The libraries of TRB cDNA were prepared using 5' RACE with UMI labels. From its re-call of the 5' RACE reads, TCRdb lists each CDR3 protein once, without DNA. Recorded for this sample: over 100,000 distinct CDR3 sequences. Sequenced input: naive CXCR3- CD8+ T cells from blood. The sample's subset: CD45RO-CCR7+CD27+CD95- naive CD8+ T cells lacking CXCR3 (TNR3-). The receptors originated from a human donor in good health. Some clones in this sample may be carry-over from other donors' samples.

The V call is TRBV28, the J call TRBJ1-1; TCRdb's D call, TRBD1, is unchecked because there is no DNA. From germline, CDR1 is MDHEN and CDR2 SYDVKM. This CDR3 is built from 11 residues. CDR3 amino acids: CASSGGLSAFF.

The chain carries TRBV28 and TRBJ2-1; TCRdb proposes TRBD2, but this gene call is untestable without DNA. The CDR3 length is 14 residues. Germline CDR1 is MDHEN and CDR2 is SYDVKM. The CDR3 reads CASLRAGNYNEQFF.

The rearrangement uses TRBV29-1 and TRBJ2-2; TCRdb designates TRBD1, a call that cannot be tested without DNA. In germline, CDR1 is SQVTM, CDR2 ANQGSEA. The CDR3 totals 13 residues. CDR3 protein: CSVLGAGAGELFF.

The chain has TRBV28 and TRBJ2-2; TCRdb's D call, TRBD2, is unchecked because there is no DNA. There are 16 residues in the CDR3. The V gene's germline CDR1 is MDHEN and CDR2 SYDVKM. The CDR3 loop reads CASSLWWEGNTGELFF.

The gene calls are TRBV14 and TRBJ1-1; the TCRdb D gene call, TRBD1, has no DNA to confirm it. CDR3 size: 15 residues. Germline CDR1 and CDR2: SGHDN and FVKESK. CDR3 protein: CASSLDVSGVTEAFF. The full variable domain, its missing parts supplied by reference TRBV14 and TRBJ1-1, is EAGVTQFPSHSVIEKGQTVTLRCDPISGHDNLYWYRRVMGKEIKFLLHFVKESKQDESGMPNNRFLAERTGGTYSTLKVQPAELEDSGVYFCASSLDVSGVTEAFFGQGTRLTVV.

This sequence joins TRBV29-1 and TRBJ2-3. The germline V gene has CDR1 SQVTM and CDR2 ANQGSEA. The CDR3 length is 13 residues. This chain's CDR3 is CSVPSPIADTQYF.

The chain employs TRBV27 and TRBJ2-1; the TCRdb call, TRBD1, lacks DNA for checking. The V gene's germline CDR1 is MNHEY and CDR2 SMNVEV (reference sequence). The CDR3 has 15 amino acids. The CDR3: CASSPAPTGHNEQFF.

The chain links TRBV15 to TRBJ2-7; TCRdb lists TRBD1, though no DNA is available to test this call. The germline V gene has CDR1 LNHNV and CDR2 YYDKDF (reference sequence). The CDR3 spans 13 residues. Here the CDR3 reads CATSTRQTYEQYF.

V usage is TRBV29-1 and J usage is TRBJ2-1; TCRdb outputs TRBD2, but without DNA this stays unchecked. The CDR3 is 14 residues long. Germline CDR1 and CDR2: SQVTM and ANQGSEA. CDR3 protein: CSPRPASGNNEQFF.

The CDR3 sequence is CSVEGGGLQTQYF. V usage is TRBV29-1 and J usage is TRBJ2-5; TCRdb proposes TRBD1, but this gene call is untestable without DNA. CDR3 size: 13 residues. Germline-derived CDR1 and CDR2 are SQVTM and ANQGSEA. The whole variable domain, remainder taken from reference TRBV29-1 and TRBJ2-5, is SAVISQKPSRDICQRGTSLTIQCQVDSQVTMMFWYRQQPGQSLTLIATANQGSEATYESGFVIDKFPISRPNLTFSTLTVSNMSPEDSSIYLCSVEGGGLQTQYFGPGTRLLVL.

This chain uses TRBV19 with TRBJ2-1; TCRdb's assignment of TRBD2 cannot be checked, as there is no DNA. Germline V gene lookup returns CDR1 LNHDA and CDR2 SQIVND (reference sequence). CDR3 length equals 15 residues. The CDR3 region is CASCPGLSSYNEQFF.

This chain links TRBV5-1 with TRBJ2-7; TCRdb proposes TRBD2, but this gene call is untestable without DNA. Germline CDR1 is SGHRS and CDR2 is YFSETQ. The CDR3 loop spans 13 amino acids. The CDR3 reads CASMDSTPYEQYF. Looking up the rest from reference TRBV5-1 and TRBJ2-7 gives the full variable domain: KAGVTQTPRYLIKTRGQQVTLSCSPISGHRSVSWYQQTPGQGLQFLFEYFSETQRNKGNFPGRFSGRQFSNSRSEMNVSTLELGDSALYLCASMDSTPYEQYFGPGTRLTVT.

This chain links TRBV29-1 with TRBJ2-5; no DNA is available, so the TRBD2 call from TCRdb remains unchecked. Germline V lookup: CDR1 SQVTM, CDR2 ANQGSEA. This CDR3 has 15 residues. This CDR3 is CSVEGGRRLEETQYF. The variable domain in full, completed from reference TRBV29-1 and TRBJ2-5, reads SAVISQKPSRDICQRGTSLTIQCQVDSQVTMMFWYRQQPGQSLTLIATANQGSEATYESGFVIDKFPISRPNLTFSTLTVSNMSPEDSSIYLCSVEGGRRLEETQYFGPGTRLLVL.

This chain connects TRBV4-2 to TRBJ2-1. CDR3 length: 14 amino acids. The germline V gene has CDR1 LGHNA and CDR2 YNFKEQ. The CDR3 reads CASSQAMDGNEQFF.

This chain connects TRBV7-9 to TRBJ1-4; TCRdb's D gene call, TRBD1, goes unchecked for lack of DNA. The CDR3 totals 14 residues. Looked up from germline, CDR1 is SEHNR and CDR2 is FQNEAQ (reference sequence). The CDR3 loop is CASSRGGMNEKLFF.

The CDR3 spells CSVIAGTGDTEAFF. The rearrangement joins TRBV29-1 to TRBJ1-1; TCRdb's D gene call, TRBD1, goes unchecked for lack of DNA. The CDR3 runs 14 residues. The V gene's germline CDR1 is SQVTM and CDR2 ANQGSEA.

The CDR3 loop reads CASSLGLGTDYEQYF. This chain links TRBV7-9 with TRBJ2-7. The CDR3 contains 15 residues. The germline V gene encodes CDR1 SEHNR and CDR2 FQNEAQ (reference sequence).